These T cell receptor beta chains were read from a single sample in a study of cytomegalovirus exposure and HLA in healthy donors. TCRdb keeps only in-frame clones here, not all; method: immunoSEQ multiplex PCR. The table shows 180,000 or so clones, with about 75% occurring only once. Input material: PBMCs. The receptors derive from a woman in her thirties or forties in good health and CMV-seropositive. The CDR3 runs from the conserved cysteine through the conserved F or W. The D gene is left open where the match is weak. Some rows mark clone size as missing; the rest say once, few, many or name a class of expanded clone.

D: TRBD1
size: NA
V: TRBV2
J: TRBJ1-1
DNA: TGTGCCAGCAGGGGACAGAGGGTCGGTGGCACTGAAGCTTTCTTT
CDR3: CASRGQRVGGTEAFF

D: TRBD2
size: NA
V: TRBV5-6
J: TRBJ2-1
DNA: TGTGCCAGCAGCCGGAGGGGGACTAGCGGATACAATGAGCAGTTCTTC
CDR3: CASSRRGTSGYNEQFF

D: NA
size: NA
V: TRBV5-4
J: TRBJ2-7
DNA: TGTGCCAGCAGCTTATCACAGCCCTCCTACGAGCAGTACTTC
CDR3: CASSLSQPSYEQYF

D: TRBD1
size: NA
V: TRBV5-1
J: TRBJ2-7
DNA: TGCGCCAGCAGCTCGGGACAGGGTGGATACGAGCAGTACTTC
CDR3: CASSSGQGGYEQYF

D: NA
size: NA
V: TRBV7-3
J: TRBJ2-2
DNA: TGTGCCAGCAGCTACACCCGGGAGCGGAACACCGGGGAGCTGTTTTTT
CDR3: CASSYTRERNTGELFF

D: TRBD2
size: NA
V: TRBV7-2
J: TRBJ2-3
DNA: TGTGCCAGCAGCGTACTAGCGGAGACTAGCACAGATACGCAGTATTTT
CDR3: CASSVLAETSTDTQYF

D: NA
size: NA
V: TRBV4-1
J: TRBJ2-2
DNA: TGCGCCAGCAGCCAAGAAAACGCCGGGAGTTGGACCGGGGAGCTGTTTTTT
CDR3: CASSQENAGSWTGELFF

D: TRBD1
size: few
V: TRBV19
J: TRBJ2-3
DNA: TGTGCCAGTAGCGCAGGACAGGGGTTGTCGGATACGCAGTATTTT
CDR3: CASSAGQGLSDTQYF

D: NA
size: once
V: TRBV19
J: TRBJ1-5
DNA: TGTGCCAGTAATGATCGGGGTGGCTATAGCAATCAGCCCCAGCATTTT
CDR3: CASNDRGGYSNQPQHF

D: NA
size: NA
V: TRBV5-8
J: TRBJ1-2
DNA: TGTGCCAGCAGCTCCCCAGGCTGGGGGTCAGGGGCCGCCGGCTATGGCTACACCTTC
CDR3: CASSSPGWGSGAAGYGYTF

D: NA
size: NA
V: TRBV28
J: TRBJ1-1
DNA: TGTGCCAGCAGTCCTACAGGGTCGGTCACTGAAGCTTTCTTT
CDR3: CASSPTGSVTEAFF

D: TRBD1
size: NA
V: TRBV5-1
J: TRBJ2-3
DNA: TGCGCCAGCAGCTTCCAGGGGGGCACAGATACGCAGTATTTT
CDR3: CASSFQGGTDTQYF

D: NA
size: NA
V: TRBV28
J: TRBJ1-2
DNA: TGTGCCAGCAGCTTCCTGGGGGCGTGGGGCTACACCTTC
CDR3: CASSFLGAWGYTF

D: TRBD1
size: NA
V: TRBV5-6
J: TRBJ2-7
DNA: TGTGCCAGCAGCTCGGACAGGGTGCCGTACGAGCAGTACTTC
CDR3: CASSSDRVPYEQYF

D: TRBD1
size: NA
V: TRBV7-9
J: TRBJ2-2
DNA: TGTGCCAGCAGCTTGGGACAGTGGACCGGGGAGCTGTTTTTT
CDR3: CASSLGQWTGELFF

D: NA
size: NA
V: TRBV7-3
J: TRBJ2-2
DNA: TGTGCCAGCAGATATACCGGGACCGGGGAGCTGTTTTTT
CDR3: CASRYTGTGELFF

D: NA
size: few
V: TRBV7-8
J: TRBJ2-3
DNA: TGTGCCAGCAGCTCGTTTTCTAGCACAGATACGCAGTATTTT
CDR3: CASSSFSSTDTQYF

D: NA
size: NA
V: TRBV6-6
J: TRBJ1-5
DNA: TGTGCCAGCAGTCCCGGCCGGGGTAGCAATCAGCCCCAGCATTTT
CDR3: CASSPGRGSNQPQHF

D: TRBD1
size: NA
V: TRBV7-2
J: TRBJ1-2
DNA: TGTGCCAGCAGCTTAGCATTCGGACAGGGGGCGGCTAACTATGGCTACACCTTC
CDR3: CASSLAFGQGAANYGYTF

D: NA
size: once
V: TRBV6-6
J: TRBJ2-7
DNA: TGTGCCAGCAGTTACTCGAGTCATACCTACGAGCAGTACTTC
CDR3: CASSYSSHTYEQYF

D: NA
size: NA
V: TRBV5-6
J: TRBJ2-7
DNA: TGTGCCAGCAGCGGACAGTCCCACGAGCAGTACTTC
CDR3: CASSGQSHEQYF

D: TRBD2
size: NA
V: TRBV12-5
J: TRBJ2-1
DNA: TGTGCTAGTGGCCCCGGGACTAGCGGGAGGGAGCAGTTCTTC
CDR3: CASGPGTSGREQFF

D: TRBD1
size: NA
V: TRBV23-1
J: TRBJ1-5
DNA: TGCGCCAGCAGTCAATCGGAGGGGGCCTGGAATCAGCCCCAGCATTTT
CDR3: CASSQSEGAWNQPQHF

D: TRBD1
size: once
V: TRBV7-8
J: TRBJ2-7
DNA: TGTGCCAGCAGCTTAGCCAGGACAGGCTCCTACGAGCAGTACTTC
CDR3: CASSLARTGSYEQYF

D: TRBD2
size: once
V: TRBV4-1
J: TRBJ2-3
DNA: TGCGCCAGCAGCCAAGGATTGGCCGGGACTAGCGGGAGCACAGATACGCAGTATTTT
CDR3: CASSQGLAGTSGSTDTQYF

D: NA
size: NA
V: TRBV7-9
J: TRBJ1-1
DNA: TGTGCCAGCAGCTCCTCCGCGGCTGAAGCTTTCTTT
CDR3: CASSSSAAEAFF

D: NA
size: NA
V: TRBV4-3
J: TRBJ2-1
DNA: TGCGCCAGCAGCCAACACGGACGGGACTTAGGGAATGAGCAGTTCTTC
CDR3: CASSQHGRDLGNEQFF

D: TRBD2
size: few
V: TRBV14
J: TRBJ2-7
DNA: TGTGCCAGCAGTTGGACTAGCTTTCCGTACGAGCAGTACTTC
CDR3: CASSWTSFPYEQYF

D: TRBD1
size: NA
V: TRBV5-6
J: TRBJ1-2
DNA: TGTGCCAGCAGCTTGGGGTTGACAGGGTTTGGCGGCTACACCTTC
CDR3: CASSLGLTGFGGYTF

D: NA
size: NA
V: TRBV27
J: TRBJ2-7
DNA: TGTGCCAGCGGCTCTTTGCACGAGCAGTACTTC
CDR3: CASGSLHEQYF

D: NA
size: NA
V: TRBV28
J: TRBJ2-6
DNA: TGTGCCAGCAACCCCCACAGGCCATCCTCTGGGGCCAACGTCCTGACTTTC
CDR3: CASNPHRPSSGANVLTF

D: TRBD1
size: NA
V: TRBV19
J: TRBJ1-2
DNA: TGTGCCAGTAATCGGGACAGTAACTATGGCTACACCTTC
CDR3: CASNRDSNYGYTF

D: TRBD1
size: NA
V: TRBV28
J: TRBJ2-1
DNA: TGTGCCAGCAGTTTACCCAGGGGGCTTAGTAATGAGCAGTTCTTC
CDR3: CASSLPRGLSNEQFF

D: NA
size: few
V: TRBV29-1
J: TRBJ1-1
DNA: TGCAGCGTGCAAACATCATTGAACACTGAAGCTTTCTTT
CDR3: CSVQTSLNTEAFF

D: NA
size: NA
V: TRBV6-6
J: TRBJ1-2
DNA: TGTGCCAGCTTTTTATCCGGGAGCGATGGCTACACCTTC
CDR3: CASFLSGSDGYTF

D: TRBD2
size: few
V: TRBV9
J: TRBJ2-5
DNA: TGTGCCAGCAGCGTAGCTACCTCAGCGGGAGTAGAGACCCAGTACTTC
CDR3: CASSVATSAGVETQYF

D: NA
size: NA
V: TRBV27
J: TRBJ2-1
DNA: TGTGCCGCTGGGCCCCTTTTAAGCTCCTACAATGAGCAGTTCTTC
CDR3: CAAGPLLSSYNEQFF

D: NA
size: NA
V: TRBV4-2
J: TRBJ1-3
DNA: TGTGCCAGCAGCCAAGGACTAACCACCTCTGGAAACACCATATATTTT
CDR3: CASSQGLTTSGNTIYF

D: NA
size: NA
V: TRBV28
J: TRBJ1-5
DNA: TGTGCCAGCAGCCCCAGTCTAGGGGGGGGCAATCAGCCCCAGCATTTT
CDR3: CASSPSLGGGNQPQHF

D: TRBD1
size: NA
V: TRBV7-2
J: TRBJ2-7
DNA: TGTGCCAGCAGCTTAGCGGGGACAGGAAAGGACGAGCAGTACTTC
CDR3: CASSLAGTGKDEQYF

D: TRBD2
size: NA
V: TRBV9
J: TRBJ2-1
DNA: TGTGCCAGCAGCGCCCGTAGGGGCGGGAGAGTGGATGAGCAGTTCTTC
CDR3: CASSARRGGRVDEQFF

D: TRBD2
size: NA
V: TRBV4-2
J: TRBJ2-7
DNA: TGTGCCAGCAGCCAAGAGGAGCGGGATCGGTACGAGCAGTACTTC
CDR3: CASSQEERDRYEQYF

D: TRBD1
size: NA
V: TRBV18
J: TRBJ1-2
DNA: TGTGCCAGCGCCGAAGGACAGGAATATGGCTACACCTTC
CDR3: CASAEGQEYGYTF

D: NA
size: NA
V: TRBV19
J: TRBJ2-7
DNA: TGTGCCAGTAGCCCTGGGGGGTTCTACGAGCAGTACTTC
CDR3: CASSPGGFYEQYF